A single sample gave rise to the 24 T cell receptor beta chains below, sequenced in a study of blood T cell repertoires in COVID-19. Produced via immunoSEQ multiplex PCR; TCRdb's table is partial and in-frame only. This sample has about 150,000 clones, with about 83% found just once. The sequencing input was peripheral blood. The receptors derive from a human donor in a cohort sampled during active COVID-19.

Note on this clone: This specimen includes other DNA sequences encoding the same CDR3. The V gene is TRBV10-3, the J gene TRBJ2-7; 9 nucleotides line up with TRBD1. V trimming: 4 bases; J trimming: 3 bases; junction bases outside the gene matches: 4. Germline V gives CDR1 ENHRY, CDR2 SYGVKD. The CDR3 has 14 residues. The CDR3 region is CAISAGQGGYEQYF. CDR3 nucleotide sequence: TGTGCCATCAGTGCGGGACAGGGTGGCTACGAGCAGTACTTC.

V gene TRBV3-1 (or the pseudogene TRBV3-2) combines with J gene TRBJ2-5, with D maybe TRBD2 (6 bases). This CDR3 spans 13 amino acids. The V and J ends lost 8 bases and 2 bases respectively, with 12 bases between them. Germline lookup yields CDR1 LGHDT and CDR2 YNNKEL (reference sequence). The CDR3 region is CASSRGRQETQYF. The DNA of the CDR3 is TGTGCCAGCTCCCGGGGGAGGCAAGAGACCCAGTACTTC.

This rearrangement joins TRBV5-1 to TRBJ2-1; 13 positions match TRBD2. The length of the CDR3 is 16 residues. The J segment lost 4 bases and the V segment lost 4 bases, leaving 5 bases of the junction unmatched. Germline loops: CDR1 SGHRS, CDR2 YFSETQ. DNA for the CDR3: TGCGCCAGCAGCCCGAGGACTAGCGGGAGTTACAATGAGCAGTTCTTC. This sequence encodes CASSPRTSGSYNEQFF.

This chain joins TRBV9 and TRBJ2-1; no clear D gene. The CDR3 loop spans 15 amino acids. CDR1 SGDLS and CDR2 YYNGEE come from the germline V gene. V shed 6 bases and J shed 0 bases, with 13 bases lying between them. The CDR3 region has the DNA TGTGCCAGCACCCGCGAGCCTAGCTCCTACAATGAGCAGTTCTTC. Its translation is CASTREPSSYNEQFF.

The V gene is TRBV2, the J gene TRBJ1-2, with 7 bases that match TRBD1. V shed 2 bases, J shed 4 bases, and the junction held 7 bases outside the gene matches. The CDR3 loop spans 15 amino acids. CDR1 and CDR2 from the germline V gene are SNHLY and FYNNEI. CDR3 protein: CASSETGALFYGYTF. CDR3 nucleotide sequence: TGTGCCAGCAGTGAAACAGGGGCTCTCTTCTATGGCTACACCTTC.

The J gene is TRBJ2-7, the V gene TRBV11-3; D gene unclear. From germline, CDR1 is SGHNT and CDR2 YENEEA. The CDR3 contains 15 residues. V was shortened by 1 base and J by 0 bases, with 10 bases between the two germline ends. CDR3 in DNA: TGTGCCAGCAGCTTAGGGGCCGCTGTCTCCTACGAGCAGTACTTC. Its translation is CASSLGAAVSYEQYF. The full variable domain, rest sourced from reference TRBV11-3 and TRBJ2-7, is EAGVVQSPRYKIIEKKQPVAFWCNPISGHNTLYWYLQNLGQGPELLIRYENEEAVDDSQLPKDRFSAERLKGVDSTLKIQPAELGDSAVYLCASSLGAAVSYEQYFGPGTRLTVT.

This chain links TRBV28 with TRBJ1-6; the match to TRBD1 covers 9 bases. The trim removed 5 bases at V and 11 bases at J, leaving 7 bases unmatched. CDR3 length: 14 residues. Germline V gives CDR1 MDHEN, CDR2 SYDVKM. The CDR3 DNA is TGTGCCAGCAGTGGAGGGACAGGGCGGACACCCCTCCACTTT. This codes for CASSGGTGRTPLHF.

V is TRBV28 and J is TRBJ1-5; possibly TRBD1 for D (5 bases). Looked up from germline, CDR1 is MDHEN and CDR2 is SYDVKM. The CDR3 sequence is 15 residues long. Trimming removed 4 bases from V and 3 bases from J, with 13 bases in between. CDR3 protein: CASSSDTWTNQPQHF. CDR3 nucleotide sequence: TGTGCCAGCAGTTCGGACACCTGGACCAATCAGCCCCAGCATTTT.

The rearrangement uses TRBV3-1 (or the pseudogene TRBV3-2) and TRBJ2-3, with 12 nucleotides matching TRBD2. The V gene's germline CDR1 is LGHDT and CDR2 YNNKEL (reference sequence). After removal of 0 bases from V and 2 bases from J, the junction contained 12 bases not matched to a gene. This CDR3 spans 20 amino acids. Here the CDR3 reads CASSQDVRTSGVANTDTQYF. The CDR3 DNA sequence: TGTGCCAGCAGCCAAGATGTCCGGACTAGCGGGGTCGCCAACACAGATACGCAGTATTTT.

The chain couples TRBV10-3 to TRBJ2-7; no firm D call. V was shortened by 2 bases and J by 3 bases, with 8 bases between the two germline ends. Germline lookup yields CDR1 ENHRY and CDR2 SYGVKD. The CDR3 covers 13 residues. CDR3 amino acids: CAISEPFLYEQYF. DNA of the CDR3: TGTGCCATCAGTGAGCCTTTCCTCTACGAGCAGTACTTC.

In this sample, this clone turned up once. V gene TRBV11-3 combines with J gene TRBJ2-3, with D unclear. V lost 2 bases and J 0 bases, leaving 9 bases between the germline ends. This CDR3 contains 15 residues. In germline, CDR1 is SGHNT, CDR2 YENEEA. Here the CDR3 reads CASSLQASSTDTQYF. CDR3 coding DNA: TGTGCCAGCAGCTTACAAGCGTCTAGCACAGATACGCAGTATTTT.

The V and J genes are TRBV19 and TRBJ1-2; a possible D gene is TRBD1 (6 bases). Trimming pared 5 bases from V and 0 bases from J, leaving 25 bases between. CDR1 and CDR2 from the germline V gene are LNHDA and SQIVND (reference sequence). The CDR3 totals 19 residues. CDR3 DNA: TGTGCCAGTAGTCCCCGGAGGGGGAGGGGGGGAAAGGCTAACTATGGCTACACCTTC. It yields the protein CASSPRRGRGGKANYGYTF.

This sequence joins TRBV19 and TRBJ1-5; possibly TRBD1 for D (5 bases). The CDR3 length is 13 residues. Germline CDR1 reads LNHDA; CDR2 reads SQIVND (reference sequence). V shed 4 bases and J shed 6 bases, with 10 bases lying between them. CDR3 nucleotides: TGTGCCAGTAGTACAGGGTTCTTTCAGCCCCAGCATTTT. Translation gives CASSTGFFQPQHF.

V and J are TRBV21-1 and TRBJ1-6; TRBD1 reflects the table's D call only, with no check against the DNA. TRBV21-1 is shown as a pseudogene. The CDR3 is 15 amino acids. In nucleotides, the CDR3 is TGTGCCAGCAGGGACCAGGGAAGGCGTAATTCACCCCTCCACTTT. It encodes CASRDQGRRNSPLHF.

CDR3 residues: CASSEIPAGTLYF. CDR3 DNA: TGTGCCAGCAGTGAAATCCCAGCGGGGACCTTGTACTTC. The chain combines TRBV2 with TRBJ2-7; 7 bases fit TRBD2. The length of the CDR3 is 13 residues. Germline V CDR1 and CDR2: SNHLY, FYNNEI. V lost 2 bases to trimming and J lost 12 bases; unmatched junction nucleotides: 10.

The chain recombines TRBV5-1 with TRBJ2-7; possibly TRBD1 for D (5 bases). V lost 0 bases to trimming and J lost 0 bases, with 10 bases between them. This CDR3 has 15 residues. Germline values: CDR1 SGHRS, CDR2 YFSETQ. The CDR3 region has the DNA TGCGCCAGCAGCTTGGTTCAGGGATACTCCTACGAGCAGTACTTC. It yields the protein CASSLVQGYSYEQYF.

The chain carries TRBV28 and TRBJ2-7; 7 bases are a match to TRBD2. This CDR3 has 16 amino acids. V lost 5 bases and J lost 0; bases outside the gene matches: 10. Germline CDR1 is MDHEN and CDR2 is SYDVKM. For the CDR3, the DNA is TGTGCCAGCAGTCCCCTGGGGCTAGCGGTCTCCTACGAGCAGTACTTC. This codes for CASSPLGLAVSYEQYF.

This clone showed up just once. For the CDR3, the DNA is TGTGCCAGCAGCTTGAACTTCGGGTGGGGGGGTTCCTACGAGCAGTACTTC. Protein: CASSLNFGWGGSYEQYF. The chain combines TRBV5-8 with TRBJ2-7, with 7 bases lining up with TRBD2. CDR3 size: 17 residues. With V trimmed by 1 base and J by 1 base, 11 bases remained unmatched. Germline-derived CDR1 and CDR2 are SGHTS and YDEGEE.

This chain uses TRBV30 with TRBJ2-7; D is ambiguous. There are 12 residues in the CDR3. The V end lost 3 bases, the J end lost 0 bases, and 6 bases lay between the germline ends. Germline V CDR1 and CDR2: GTSNPN, SVGIG (reference sequence). This CDR3 reads CAWSRISYEQYF. CDR3 in DNA: TGTGCCTGGAGCAGGATCTCCTACGAGCAGTACTTC.

This clone was seen more than once but under ten times. The chain combines TRBV28 with TRBJ1-1; 9 nucleotides line up with TRBD1. Trimming took 5 bases from V and 5 from J; bases not matched to a gene: 9. CDR1 is MDHEN, CDR2 SYDVKM, per germline. The length of the CDR3 is 15 residues. CDR3: CASSALGQGSTEAFF. CDR3 sequence (DNA): TGTGCCAGCAGTGCCCTGGGACAGGGTAGTACTGAAGCTTTCTTT.

The chain combines TRBV19 with TRBJ2-6; 8 bases align to TRBD2. Germline V gene sequence: CDR1 LNHDA, CDR2 SQIVND (reference sequence). The J segment lost 2 bases and the V segment lost 6 bases, leaving 3 bases of the junction unmatched. The CDR3 has 15 amino acids. Here the CDR3 DNA reads TGTGCCAGTAGACGGGGGGGCACTGGGGCCAACGTCCTGACTTTC. Its protein product is CASRRGGTGANVLTF.

On this clone itself: One end of the junction varies from germline; a read error may be responsible. This chain uses TRBV7-7 with TRBJ2-5; D is possibly TRBD2 (7 bases). CDR1 is SSHAT and CDR2 is FNYEAQ in the germline V gene (reference sequence). The CDR3 loop spans 15 amino acids. The CDR3 DNA sequence: TGTGCTAGCAGCCCTTTGGGGGGGCTGGGAGAGACCCAGTACTTC. Translation: CASSPLGGLGETQYF.

The rearrangement joins TRBV10-3 to TRBJ2-5, with TRBD2 matching 7 bases. Unmatched junction bases numbered 5, after V lost 9 bases and J lost 4 bases. CDR1 ENHRY and CDR2 SYGVKD come from the germline V gene. This CDR3 has 12 amino acids. This CDR3 is CAIGGGGETQYF. The CDR3 nucleotides are TGTGCCATAGGCGGGGGAGGAGAGACCCAGTACTTC.

The V and J genes are TRBV24-1 and TRBJ1-2, with TRBD1 identical over 12 bases. V lost 5 bases to trimming and J lost 3 bases; unmatched junction nucleotides: 9. This CDR3 contains 17 residues. CDR1 is KGHDR and CDR2 is SFDVKD in the germline V gene. The chain's CDR3 is CATSAPGTGGRDYGYTF. The CDR3 coding sequence is TGTGCCACCAGTGCCCCCGGGACAGGGGGCCGTGACTATGGCTACACCTTC.